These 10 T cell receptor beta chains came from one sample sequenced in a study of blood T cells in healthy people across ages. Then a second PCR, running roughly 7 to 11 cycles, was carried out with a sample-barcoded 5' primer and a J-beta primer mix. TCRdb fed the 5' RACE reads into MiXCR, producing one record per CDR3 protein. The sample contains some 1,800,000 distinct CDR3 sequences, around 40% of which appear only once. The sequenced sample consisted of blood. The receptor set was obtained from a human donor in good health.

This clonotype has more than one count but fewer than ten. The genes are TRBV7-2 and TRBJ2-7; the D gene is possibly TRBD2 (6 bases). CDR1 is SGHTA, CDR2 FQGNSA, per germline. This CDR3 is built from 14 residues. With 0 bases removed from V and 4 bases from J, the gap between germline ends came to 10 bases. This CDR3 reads CASSLAVAGYEQYF. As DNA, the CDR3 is TGTGCCAGCAGCTTAGCGGTCGCGGGGTACGAGCAGTACTTC.

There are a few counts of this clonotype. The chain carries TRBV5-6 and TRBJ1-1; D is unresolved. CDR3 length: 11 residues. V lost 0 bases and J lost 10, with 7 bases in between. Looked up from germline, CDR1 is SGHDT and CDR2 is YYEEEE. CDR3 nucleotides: TGTGCCAGCAGCTTGGAAAGTGGAGCTTTCTTT. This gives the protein CASSLESGAFF.

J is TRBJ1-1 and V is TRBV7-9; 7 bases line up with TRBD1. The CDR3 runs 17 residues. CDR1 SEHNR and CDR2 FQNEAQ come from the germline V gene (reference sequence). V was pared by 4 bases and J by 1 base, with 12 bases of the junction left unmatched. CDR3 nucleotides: TGTGCCAGCAGCTCCAGGGGGGCAGTTGCCACGAACACTGAAGCTTTCTTT. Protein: CASSSRGAVATNTEAFF. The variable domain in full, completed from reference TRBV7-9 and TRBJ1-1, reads DTGVSQNPRHKITKRGQNVTFRCDPISEHNRLYWYRQTLGQGPEFLTYFQNEAQLEKSRLLSDRFSAERPKGSFSTLEIQRTEQGDSAMYLCASSSRGAVATNTEAFFGQGTRLTVV.

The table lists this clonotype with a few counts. CDR3 DNA sequence: TGTGCCAGCAGCCAACAAAGCGGGGGACCTTACAATGAGCAGTTCTTC. This codes for CASSQQSGGPYNEQFF. The chain couples TRBV4-2 to TRBJ2-1, with 8 bases identical to TRBD2. The germline CDR1 and CDR2 sequences are LGHNA and YNFKEQ. Trimming cost V 2 bases and J 4 bases; bases outside gene matches: 7. This CDR3 contains 16 residues.

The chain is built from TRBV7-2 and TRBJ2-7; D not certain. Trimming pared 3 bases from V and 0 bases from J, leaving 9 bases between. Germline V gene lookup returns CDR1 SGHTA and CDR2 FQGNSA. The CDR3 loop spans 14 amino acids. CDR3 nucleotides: TGTGCCAGCAGCTTTTCCCGGCTCTCCTACGAGCAGTACTTC. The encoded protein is CASSFSRLSYEQYF.

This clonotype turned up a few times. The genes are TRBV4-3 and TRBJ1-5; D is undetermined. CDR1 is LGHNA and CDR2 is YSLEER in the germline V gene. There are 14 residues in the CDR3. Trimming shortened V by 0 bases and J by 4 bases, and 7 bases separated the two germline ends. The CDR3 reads CASSQEPDNQPQHF. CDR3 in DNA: TGCGCCAGCAGCCAAGAGCCAGATAATCAGCCCCAGCATTTT.

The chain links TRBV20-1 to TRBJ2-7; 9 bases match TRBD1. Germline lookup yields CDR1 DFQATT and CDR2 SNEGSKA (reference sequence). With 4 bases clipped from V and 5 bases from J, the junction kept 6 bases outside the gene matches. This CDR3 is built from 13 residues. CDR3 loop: CSAKWTGAHEQYF. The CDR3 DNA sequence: TGCAGTGCTAAATGGACAGGGGCCCACGAGCAGTACTTC.

The CDR3 loop reads CTSSLTQLSGELFF. CDR3 coding DNA: TGTACCAGCAGCTTAACACAGCTCAGCGGGGAGCTGTTTTTT. The chain has TRBV7-2 and TRBJ2-2; D not certain. Trimming shortened V by 2 bases and J by 7 bases, and 11 bases separated the two germline ends. CDR1 and CDR2 from the germline V gene are SGHTA and FQGNSA. The CDR3 sequence is 14 residues long.

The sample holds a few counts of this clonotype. CDR3 sequence: CASSFGRVLNTEAFF. CDR3 in DNA: TGCGCCAGCAGCTTTGGCAGGGTATTGAACACTGAAGCTTTCTTT. The V call is TRBV5-1, the J call TRBJ1-1; tentatively, D is TRBD1 (5 bases). Trimming cost V 2 bases and J 0 bases, with 11 bases left between them. Germline loops: CDR1 SGHRS, CDR2 YFSETQ. The CDR3 is 15 residues long.

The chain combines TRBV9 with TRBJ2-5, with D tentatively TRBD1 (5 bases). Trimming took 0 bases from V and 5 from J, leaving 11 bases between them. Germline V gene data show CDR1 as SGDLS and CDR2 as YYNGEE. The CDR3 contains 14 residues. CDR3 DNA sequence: TGTGCCAGCAGCGTAGGGGGCATGAGGGAGACCCAGTACTTC. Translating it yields CASSVGGMRETQYF.